This entry is about one T cell receptor beta chain. This sample is part of a study of shared clonotypes between healthy human individuals. The V gene's germline CDR1 is GTSNPN and CDR2 SVGIG (reference sequence). V dropped 2 bases and J dropped 5 bases, with 8 bases sitting between them. The CDR3 totals 12 residues. Only in-frame clones appear in the TCRdb table, and some are missing; sequencing was by immunoSEQ multiplex PCR. The data contain 2,500,000 or so clones, approximately 90% of them singletons. The receptor was isolated from a young man in good health. This chain joins TRBV30 and TRBJ2-3; a weak D match, TRBD1 (5 bases). Sample: naive CD4+ T cells sorted from blood. Subset indicated: CD45RA+ positively selected. The CDR3 is CAWSFTGDTQYF. The CDR3 coding sequence is TGTGCCTGGAGTTTCACAGGAGATACGCAGTATTTT.